The clone carrying this T cell receptor (beta chain) was counted a single time. The sample belongs to a study of blood T cell repertoires in COVID-19. Study-level background: PBMCs, B-cell-depleted T cells, or T cells were the source of the cDNA or gDNA that made up the material.

TCRdb's copy holds only in-frame clones and misses some; the assay was immunoSEQ multiplex PCR. The data hold 100,000 to 150,000 clones, with 85% to 90% observed a single time. Trimming removed 3 bases from V and 10 bases from J; junction bases left unmatched: 6. The CDR3 contains 14 residues. In germline, CDR1 is SGHRS, CDR2 YFSETQ. Sequencing was done on a sample of peripheral blood. This receptor was obtained from a man aged 45-65 years with acute or convalescent COVID-19. V and J are TRBV5-1 and TRBJ1-6, with 8 bases aligning to TRBD1. This CDR3 is CASSSDRVGSPLHF. The CDR3 DNA reads as TGCGCCAGCAGCTCGGACAGGGTCGGATCACCCCTCCACTTT.